This T cell receptor (beta chain) was captured in a study of molecular identifiers for immune sequencing clone quantification (dated by TCRdb to 2016 to 2019). With regard to the full study: For a replicate experiment, RNA from roughly 20,000 or 100,000 naive CD8 T cells was divided into five aliquots, and four of the five aliquots were sequenced. The study was a methods study using CD8 T cells to benchmark molecular-identifier clustering-based TCR repertoire sequencing (MIDCIRS) and TCR RNA copy counting.

Receptor libraries were prepared by PCR. Instrument used: NextSeq 500. Bulk TCR libraries were generated as previously described, with the TCR primers listed in Table S5 used. Total RNA was purified with the Qiagen AllPrep DNA/RNA kit. Reads from multiple sequencing runs of the same library were pooled before analysis. The authors' analysis ran thus. Reads were retained only if their TCR constant sequence matched exactly, and those retained reads were trimmed to 150 nt and grouped according to their 12-nt molecular barcodes. Within each barcode group, reads were sub-clustered at a 15% Levenshtein threshold, and quality-weighted consensus sequences were built per RNA molecule. Non-functional sequences were filtered out, along with any lower-count sequence sitting one edit away from another sequence. Based on fitting two negative binomial distributions, any barcode sub-cluster with under 20% of the maximum read count was discarded. The public reads were run again by TCRdb, first through fastp at Q25 and then through MiXCR, and only productive beta chains were kept. Each CDR3 protein appears once, grouped with its most common genes and DNA. None of the V and J calls come from the authors' own analysis; TCRdb made them. In this sample the table shows 10,000 to 12,000 distinct CDR3 sequences, about a fifth of which occur a single time. 1.5% of the sample lies in the top ten.

In the germline V gene (reference sequence), CDR1 corresponds to LNHDA and CDR2 to SQIVND. V is shortened by 3 bases, J by 2 bases, and the region joining them spans 8 bases. Spanning cysteine to phenylalanine, the CDR3 consists of 14 amino acids. Of all the DNA, just the CDR3 is kept, 42 bases in frame from base 1. What the study reported, not specific to this receptor: Spiked-in Jurkat TCR RNA (10 copies' worth), which is not part of the donor repertoire, was contained in the naive libraries. Identical TCR molecules sharing a barcode could cause highly expanded clone sizes to be underestimated. Modeling estimated about 3.3 recovered TCR RNA copies per cell, compared with about ten by digital PCR, which implies 25% to 30% capture efficiency. In CMV-specific effector cells, over 99% of molecules were held by clones above 20 RNA copies, whereas under 1% of molecules were held by such clones in naive cells. Spiked-in Jurkat TCR RNA equivalent to a single cell was reported to be detectable even among 850,000 to 1,000,000 naive CD8 T cells. When barcode sub-clustering was left out, chimeric consensus sequences inflated TCR diversity, with chimeras reaching as high as 47%.

Libraries of naive CD8 T cells were built from anywhere between roughly 17,000 and 1,100,000 sorted cells, with 10%, 30% or 50% of the purified RNA used. On a BD FACSAria II, naive CD8 T cells were FACS-sorted as CD8+CD4-CCR7+CD45RA+ and collected into RLT Plus buffer. Detection sensitivity was tested by spiking Jurkat RNA equal to some 11 TCR copies' worth into samples containing about 19,000-1,000,000 naive CD8 T cells. CD8 T cells were enriched using RosetteSep CD8+ T Cell Enrichment Cocktail and Ficoll-Paque, and the enriched cells then underwent ACK red cell lysis. This clonotype is described as medium-sized (0.01 to 0.1%). Its antigen specificity is not known. No much larger clone exists at a distance of one base, and base qualities are not known.

The sequencing input was naive CD8+ T cells from blood, with Jurkat cell RNA spiked in. The sample's cell subset or site label is to be understood as: FACS-sorted CD8+CD4-CCR7+CD45RA+ naive T cells. The sequence is built from TRBV19 and TRBJ1-5; the D gene remains uncertain. The receptor's source is a human donor in good health. Some libraries in this study had Jurkat cell RNA spiked in. The CDR3 sequence is CASSIMGGNQPQHF. The sequence in DNA is TGTGCCAGTAGTATTATGGGAGGCAATCAGCCCCAGCATTTT.